This T cell receptor (beta chain) was captured by sequencing in a study of blood T cells in healthy people across ages. Study outcomes and limitations: Higher diversity and more naive CD4+ cells were features of long-lived donors, compared to aged donors.

It was with a sample-barcoded 5' primer and a J-beta primer mix that a second PCR of about 6 to 12 cycles was run. Each CDR3 protein gets one entry after TCRdb re-called the 5' RACE reads with MiXCR. Of hundreds of thousands of distinct CDR3 sequences detected, approximately 25% appear once; the ten largest clones hold roughly 9%. Trimming left V 6 bases short and J 3 bases short, with 12 bases between. The CDR3 runs to 14 residues. Germline assignment: CDR1 LNHDA and CDR2 SQIVND (reference sequence). This clonotype showed up just a few times. Its antigen is undetermined. A minimum of 6 million PBMCs was isolated per sample. The sample also formed part of further work on T cells of mothers and their children. From that study: For related and unrelated pairs alike, thymic selection shapes TCR recombination output similarly.

The clonotype originates from a boy aged 5-17 years in good health. The source material was blood. The chain combines TRBV19 with TRBJ1-5; D might be TRBD1 (6 bases). In DNA, the CDR3 is TGTGCCAGTAGGGACAGCGTACTCAATCAGCCCCAGCATTTT. Its protein product is CASRDSVLNQPQHF.